This entry features one TCR beta chain sequence. This entry belongs to a study of CD8+CD57+ T cells in acquired aplastic anemia. Background on the study: Roughly 3.2 ug was the average amount of DNA from sorted CD4+ and CD8+ cells. CD4+ reads averaged about 11 million in healthy donors.

The study profiled TCR beta VDJ and CDR3 using genomic DNA as template. TCRdb reanalysed the reads using MiXCR and keeps one entry per CDR3 protein. The table includes more than 40,000 distinct CDR3 sequences, about three quarters detected once. The V end lost 9 bases, the J end lost 5 bases, and 14 bases lay between the germline ends. CDR3 length equals 12 residues. CDR1 and CDR2 (germline): SGHDT, YYEEEE. This rearrangement joins TRBV5-6 to TRBJ2-5, with no clear D. Sequenced input: sorted CD4+, CD8+, or CD8+CD57+ T cells (not recorded which) from PBMCs. This receptor was obtained from a human donor in good health, serving as a control. The CDR3, as DNA: TGTGCCATCTCCGAAGCGCACGAGACCCAGTACTTC. This gives the protein CAISEAHETQYF.